Presented here are 22 T cell receptor beta chains from one specimen sequenced in a study of T cell changes during pregnancy in multiple sclerosis. The data were produced by immunoSEQ multiplex PCR, yet TCRdb's version contains in-frame clones alone and is incomplete. The data hold 22,000 or so clones, with roughly 93% observed a single time. The specimen was CD8+ T cells from peripheral blood mononuclear cells, collected in the third trimester of pregnancy. Receptor source: a female donor with multiple sclerosis, enrolled in a pregnancy study.

The chain uses TRBV4-1 and TRBJ1-6, with D possibly TRBD1 on 5 matching bases. V was trimmed by 1 base and J by 5 bases, leaving 6 bases between them. Germline V gene sequence: CDR1 MGHRA, CDR2 YSYEKL. The CDR3 runs to 14 residues. CDR3 residues: CASSQGGDNSPLHF. CDR3 coding DNA: TGCGCCAGCAGCCAAGGGGGGGATAATTCACCCCTCCACTTT.

The rearrangement joins TRBV27 to TRBJ2-3; 7 bases align to TRBD1. V was clipped by 5 bases and J by 4 bases; unmatched bases: 6. CDR3 length: 14 amino acids. From germline, CDR1 is MNHEY and CDR2 SMNVEV (reference sequence). The CDR3 nucleotides are TGTGCCAGCAGTCCCCCCGACAGGGCAGATACGCAGTATTTT. Translating it yields CASSPPDRADTQYF.

The rearrangement joins TRBV4-2 to TRBJ2-1, with D perhaps matching TRBD2 (5 bases). V lost 0 bases and J 0 bases, leaving 12 bases between the germline ends. Germline V lookup: CDR1 LGHNA, CDR2 YNFKEQ. The length of the CDR3 is 17 residues. CDR3 nucleotide sequence: TGTGCCAGCAGCCAAGACCCAGCGGATACCTCCTACAATGAGCAGTTCTTC. Translating gives CASSQDPADTSYNEQFF.

The genes are TRBV30 and TRBJ1-1; D unclear. CDR3 length: 13 residues. Trimming left V 0 bases short and J 0 bases short, with 5 bases between. Looked up from germline, CDR1 is GTSNPN and CDR2 is SVGIG (reference sequence). The CDR3 protein is CAWSVGVNTEAFF. The CDR3 DNA reads TGTGCCTGGAGTGTCGGAGTGAACACTGAAGCTTTCTTT.

CDR3 residues: CASSPRQGKYEQYF. CDR3 bases: TGTGCCAGTAGTCCGCGACAGGGGAAGTACGAGCAGTACTTC. The chain carries TRBV19 and TRBJ2-7; 8 nucleotides align to TRBD1. The CDR3 totals 14 residues. The germline V gene has CDR1 LNHDA and CDR2 SQIVND (reference sequence). Trimming removed 5 bases from V and 4 bases from J; junction bases left unmatched: 7.

This chain uses TRBV7-9 with TRBJ2-1; TRBD2 aligns across 7 bases. The CDR3 contains 13 residues. Germline V CDR1 and CDR2: SEHNR, FQNEAQ (reference sequence). V trimming: 11 bases; J trimming: 9 bases; junction bases outside the gene matches: 13. The DNA for the CDR3 is TGTGCCCTGGTGGGCGGGAGTAAGATTGAGCAGTTCTTC. This gives the protein CALVGGSKIEQFF.

The rearrangement uses TRBV29-1 and TRBJ2-1, with unresolved D. The germline V gene has CDR1 SQVTM and CDR2 ANQGSEA. The V end lost 0 bases, the J end lost 8 bases, and 8 bases lay between the germline ends. There are 12 residues in the CDR3. The CDR3 loop is CSVEDFRDEQFF. CDR3 nucleotide sequence: TGCAGCGTTGAAGATTTTCGGGATGAGCAGTTCTTC.

The chain couples TRBV27 to TRBJ2-7; D is unclear. CDR3 length equals 12 residues. Germline lookup yields CDR1 MNHEY and CDR2 SMNVEV (reference sequence). Trimming shortened V by 5 bases and J by 1 base, and 6 bases separated the two germline ends. The CDR3 spells CASSPPSYEQYF. CDR3 nucleotides: TGTGCCAGCAGTCCTCCTTCCTACGAGCAGTACTTC.

The chain joins TRBV7-2 to TRBJ2-7, with TRBD1 as a possible D gene (6 bases). The V and J ends lost 2 bases and 3 bases respectively, with 8 bases between them. Germline CDR1 reads SGHTA; CDR2 reads FQGNSA. The CDR3 contains 13 residues. DNA for the CDR3: TGTGCCAGCAGCTTACCGGACAGCTACGAGCAGTACTTC. Translating it yields CASSLPDSYEQYF.

The V gene is TRBV6-5, the J gene TRBJ1-1; 8 nucleotides agree with TRBD1. V lost 4 bases and J lost 2; bases outside the gene matches: 6. This CDR3 has 15 amino acids. Germline CDR1 reads MNHEY; CDR2 reads SVGAGI. The CDR3 protein is CASSLGTGTNTEAFF. The CDR3 DNA reads as TGTGCCAGCAGTTTGGGGACAGGAACCAACACTGAAGCTTTCTTT.

The chain employs TRBV4-1 and TRBJ2-7, with a possible D match to TRBD1 (6 bases). Germline values: CDR1 MGHRA, CDR2 YSYEKL. V was trimmed by 5 bases and J by 1 base, leaving 12 bases between them. This CDR3 is built from 14 residues. This chain's CDR3 is CASSSATGSYEQYF. CDR3 nucleotides: TGCGCCAGCAGCTCAGCTACAGGGTCCTACGAGCAGTACTTC.

The rearrangement uses TRBV28 and TRBJ1-1, with TRBD1 identical over 8 bases. The CDR3 length is 20 residues. The J segment lost 0 bases and the V segment lost 5 bases, leaving 20 bases of the junction unmatched. Germline assignment: CDR1 MDHEN and CDR2 SYDVKM. The CDR3 DNA reads TGTGCCAGCAGTCCGAGGCCGATCGGACAGGGTGTTCAGTTGAACACTGAAGCTTTCTTT. Protein: CASSPRPIGQGVQLNTEAFF.

The rearrangement joins TRBV6-1 to TRBJ2-1, with 8 bases that match TRBD2. Germline assignment: CDR1 MNHNS and CDR2 SASEGT. Germline trimming cut 1 base from V and 10 bases from J; bases unmatched to any gene: 6. There are 14 residues in the CDR3. In nucleotides, the CDR3 is TGTGCCAGCAGTGAAGGGACTAGCTCAGGCGAGCAGTTCTTC. This translates into CASSEGTSSGEQFF.

This clone was seen only once. The rearrangement uses TRBV2 and TRBJ1-2; D gene uncertain. Germline V gene data show CDR1 as SNHLY and CDR2 as FYNNEI. Trimming removed 0 bases at V and 4 bases at J, with 9 bases between. The CDR3 is 14 amino acids. CDR3 loop: CASSEALAFYGYTF. The CDR3 coding sequence is TGTGCCAGCAGTGAAGCTTTAGCATTCTATGGCTACACCTTC. The full variable domain, with the rest looked up from reference TRBV2 and TRBJ1-2, is EPEVTQTPSHQVTQMGQEVILRCVPISNHLYFYWYRQILGQKVEFLVSFYNNEISEKSEIFDDQFSVERPDGSNFTLKIRSTKLEDSAMYFCASSEALAFYGYTFGSGTRLTVV.

This clone was detected a few times. The chain is built from TRBV4-1 and TRBJ1-1, with D maybe TRBD1 (5 bases). V was cut by 3 bases and J by 1 base, with 6 bases left in between. CDR3 length equals 13 residues. The germline CDR1 and CDR2 sequences are MGHRA and YSYEKL. The CDR3 region has the DNA TGCGCCAGCAGCCACGACAGGAACACTGAAGCTTTCTTT. Its translation: CASSHDRNTEAFF.

The CDR3 protein is CASSLVVRETQYF. The CDR3 bases are TGTGCCAGCAGCTTAGTAGTGCGAGAGACCCAGTACTTC. The chain combines TRBV7-7 with TRBJ2-5; no firm D call. V gave up 1 base and J gave up 4 bases, with 7 bases separating them. CDR1 and CDR2 from the germline V gene are SSHAT and FNYEAQ (reference sequence). The CDR3 covers 13 residues.

This chain joins TRBV10-2 and TRBJ2-7; TRBD1 might be the D (6 bases). V gave up 4 bases and J gave up 1 base, with 14 bases separating them. From germline, CDR1 is WSHSY and CDR2 SAAADI. The CDR3 runs to 15 residues. The CDR3 region has the DNA TGCGCCAGCAGTGTTGTCCGGGACACGTCCTACGAGCAGTACTTC. Residues: CASSVVRDTSYEQYF.

The rearrangement joins TRBV15 to TRBJ2-2; 10 positions match TRBD2. CDR3 size: 19 residues. The V gene end was trimmed by 0 bases and the J gene end by 3 bases; junction bases not matched to a gene: 10. Germline CDR1 LNHNV, CDR2 YYDKDF (reference sequence). The CDR3 sequence: CATSRDPILAGGYTGELFF. In nucleotides, the CDR3 is TGTGCCACCAGCAGAGATCCAATTTTAGCGGGGGGCTACACCGGGGAGCTGTTTTTT. The whole variable domain, filled in from reference TRBV15 and TRBJ2-2, reads DAMVIQNPRYQVTQFGKPVTLSCSQTLNHNVMYWYQQKSSQAPKLLFHYYDKDFNNEADTPDNFQSRRPNTSFCFLDIRSPGLGDTAMYLCATSRDPILAGGYTGELFFGEGSRLTVL.

The V call is TRBV29-1, the J call TRBJ2-1; 7 bases map to TRBD1. Germline V gene lookup returns CDR1 SQVTM and CDR2 ANQGSEA. J was trimmed by 6 bases and V by 3 bases; bases with no gene match: 17. This CDR3 has 17 residues. CDR3 nucleotide sequence: TGCAGCGTTGATGGGGTCAAGGGGGCCAACCCCGCCAATGAGCAGTTCTTC. It yields the protein CSVDGVKGANPANEQFF.

The chain has TRBV28 and TRBJ2-7; 10 positions agree with TRBD1. The CDR3 runs to 13 residues. The V segment lost 6 bases and the J segment 6 bases; nucleotides outside the gene matches: 5. From germline, CDR1 is MDHEN and CDR2 SYDVKM. This CDR3 reads CASSQGQGLEQYF. The CDR3 DNA sequence: TGTGCCAGCAGCCAGGGACAGGGGCTCGAGCAGTACTTC.

The table lists this clone with a count of one. The gene calls are TRBV27 and TRBJ1-5; TRBD1 agrees at 9 bases. Germline V gene data show CDR1 as MNHEY and CDR2 as SMNVEV (reference sequence). The CDR3 contains 15 residues. V gave up 4 bases and J gave up 2 bases; unmatched junction bases: 3. Written as DNA, the CDR3 is TGTGCCAGCAGTTGGACAGGGGAGGGCAATCAGCCCCAGCATTTT. The encoded protein is CASSWTGEGNQPQHF.

The J gene is TRBJ2-7, the V gene TRBV19; no reliable D call. The CDR3 has 14 amino acids. CDR1 and CDR2 from the germline V gene are LNHDA and SQIVND (reference sequence). Trimming took 4 bases from V and 3 from J, leaving 13 bases between them. CDR3 bases: TGTGCCAGTAGTAGTACAGTGTACAGCTACGAGCAGTACTTC. It translates to CASSSTVYSYEQYF.